Listed below are T cell receptor beta chains from one sample, sequenced in a study of PD-1 blockade in classical Hodgkin lymphoma. Clones were read by immunoSEQ multiplex PCR, and TCRdb kept only the in-frame ones, dropping some. The sample carries fewer than 45,000 clones, just over 65% recorded once. Sequences were derived from peripheral blood mononuclear cells (PBMCs), sampled before the fourth cycle of nivolumab. These receptors were taken from a human donor with classical Hodgkin lymphoma. Both conserved end residues are part of each CDR3. Fields, in order: D gene, J gene, V gene, clone size, CDR3 DNA, CDR3 protein. The D gene is left open where the match is weak. Not every row has a clone size; where given, it reads once, few, many or a size class.

>-|TRBJ2-3|TRBV5-1|few
TGCGCCAGCAGCTTGGAAAGGCAGGGTCCAGATACGCAGTATTTT
CASSLERQGPDTQYF
>-|TRBJ2-3|TRBV5-6|-
TGTGCCAGCAGCCTAAGGACGGTCCAGAATACGCAGTATTTT
CASSLRTVQNTQYF
>-|TRBJ2-2|TRBV19|-
TGTGCCAGTAGTCGATTTAGCGGGAACACCGGGGAGCTGTTTTTT
CASSRFSGNTGELFF
>TRBD1|TRBJ1-2|TRBV14|few
TGTGCCAGCAGCCCAAGACAGGGGAGGGCCTATGGCTACACCTTC
CASSPRQGRAYGYTF
>-|TRBJ1-2|TRBV6-1|-
TGTGCCAGCAGTGAAGCCACAGGGCAAATCTATGGCTACACCTTC
CASSEATGQIYGYTF
>-|TRBJ2-7|TRBV28|-
TGTGCCAGCAGTTCCCCGGGGGACACCGTCGGATACGAGCAGTACTTC
CASSSPGDTVGYEQYF
>-|TRBJ1-1|TRBV30|once
TGTGCCTGGAGAGGGGGACGGACCAACACTGAAGCTTTCTTT
CAWRGGRTNTEAFF
>-|TRBJ2-3|TRBV14|-
TGTGCCAGCAGCCAAGTAACCTTGCAGTATTTT
CASSQVTLQYF
>-|TRBJ1-1|TRBV2|-
TGTGCCAGCATCCTTCGCACCACGGGCAACACTGAAGCTTTCTTT
CASILRTTGNTEAFF
>-|TRBJ1-1|TRBV7-9|-
TGTGCCAGCTCGGAGGGACCCCTGAACGCTTTCTTT
CASSEGPLNAFF
>TRBD2|TRBJ2-7|TRBV11-2|-
TGTGCCACCGGAGCGGGGGGCGAGCAGTACTTC
CATGAGGEQYF
>TRBD1|TRBJ2-5|TRBV7-9|-
TGTGCCAGCAGCTTCGGACAGGGGCGAGAGACCCAGTACTTC
CASSFGQGRETQYF
>-|TRBJ2-7|TRBV7-2|-
TGTGCCAGCAACCCAGGCCACTCCTACGAGCAGTACTTC
CASNPGHSYEQYF
>TRBD1|TRBJ1-6|TRBV27|few
TGTGCCAGCAGTCCGGGGACAGTCGTAGCCTCACCCCTCCACTTT
CASSPGTVVASPLHF
>TRBD2|TRBJ2-5|TRBV5-1|-
TGCGCCAGCAGCTTCACTAGCGGGGGGGCTCTAGGGGAAGAGACCCAGTACTTC
CASSFTSGGALGEETQYF
>TRBD1|TRBJ1-1|TRBV6-5|few
TGTGCCAGCAGTTACTCTGACAGGGCTGAAGCTTTCTTT
CASSYSDRAEAFF
>-|TRBJ2-2|TRBV30|-
TGTGCCTGGAGTCCCCGGGCCACCGGGGAGCTGTTTTTT
CAWSPRATGELFF
>-|TRBJ1-1|TRBV4-3|-
TGCGCCAGCAGCCAAGGAACCCCCGGACTGAACACTGAAGCTTTCTTT
CASSQGTPGLNTEAFF
>TRBD1|TRBJ2-7|TRBV7-6|-
TGTGCCAGCAGCAGCCGACAGGGGGCGGGCGAGCAGTACTTC
CASSSRQGAGEQYF
>-|TRBJ1-4|TRBV11-2|-
TGTGCCAGCAGCTTAGACGGCAGTTTGAATGAAAAACTGTTTTTT
CASSLDGSLNEKLFF
>-|TRBJ1-2|TRBV6-5|-
TGTGCCAGCAGTTACCCAGGGTATGGCTACACCTTC
CASSYPGYGYTF
>TRBD1|TRBJ2-1|TRBV5-1|-
TGCGCCAGCAGGGACCAGACAGGGGTAAATGAGCAGTTCTTC
CASRDQTGVNEQFF
>TRBD2|TRBJ2-7|TRBV5-8|-
TGTGCCAGCAGCTTGGAACTAGCGCTCTCCTACGAGCAGTACTTC
CASSLELALSYEQYF
>-|TRBJ2-1|TRBV10-3|-
TGTGCCATCAGTGAGTCGTTTCAGGGTTCCTACAATGAGCAGTTCTTC
CAISESFQGSYNEQFF
>-|TRBJ1-1|TRBV7-9|-
TGTGCCAGCAGCTTAGAGATGAACACTGAAGCTTTCTTT
CASSLEMNTEAFF
>-|TRBJ2-7|TRBV20-1|-
TGCAGTGCTCCTACTAGCTACGAGCAGTACTTC
CSAPTSYEQYF
>-|TRBJ1-6|TRBV2|-
TGTGCCAGCAGTGTAGAGAGCTCCTATAATTCACCCCTCCACTTT
CASSVESSYNSPLHF
>-|TRBJ1-1|TRBV1|medium-sized
TGCACCAGCAGCCCGGACAGGGGGCCTGTTTGGTACACTGAAGCTTTCTTT
CTSSPDRGPVWYTEAFF
>TRBD2|TRBJ2-2|TRBV9|few
TGTGCCAGCAGCTTAGGACTAGTTGTCGGGGAGCTGTTTTTT
CASSLGLVVGELFF
>-|TRBJ2-1|TRBV30|many
TGTGCCTGGAGTAAGGCCGAGCAGTTCTTC
CAWSKAEQFF
>-|TRBJ2-3|TRBV6-6|-
TGTGCCAGCAGCCCCCAGGGTTACAGCACAGATACGCAGTATTTT
CASSPQGYSTDTQYF
>-|TRBJ2-7|TRBV6-1|-
TGTGCCAGCAGTGTTTGGGGGCTGGATTACGAGCAGTACTTC
CASSVWGLDYEQYF
>-|TRBJ2-1|TRBV11-2|-
TGTGCCAGCAGCTTAACGGTAAGCTCCAATGAGCAGTTCTTC
CASSLTVSSNEQFF
>-|TRBJ2-1|TRBV19|once
TGTGCCAGTAGAGCGGGACATTTAGACTACAATGAGCAGTTCTTC
CASRAGHLDYNEQFF
>TRBD2|TRBJ2-2|TRBV7-9|once
TGTGCCAGCAGCTTTTCGGGAGGTACCGGGGAGCTGTTTTTT
CASSFSGGTGELFF
>-|TRBJ1-1|TRBV4-2|many
TGTGCCAGCAGCCAAGGGCTGCCGCTGACCACTGAAGCTTTCTTT
CASSQGLPLTTEAFF
>TRBD1|TRBJ1-2|TRBV30|few
TGTGCCCAGTCGGGGGACAGGGGGCTAGGAGGGTATGGCTACACCTTC
CAQSGDRGLGGYGYTF
>-|TRBJ1-3|TRBV30|once
TGTGCCTGGAATCCGACGGCTGCGGGAAACACCATATATTTT
CAWNPTAAGNTIYF
>-|TRBJ2-7|TRBV6-5|-
TGTGCCAGCAGGACCACAGGGAGCCACGAGCAGTACTTC
CASRTTGSHEQYF
>-|TRBJ1-3|TRBV6-5|-
TGTGCCAGCTTCGGAAACACCATATATTTT
CASFGNTIYF
>-|TRBJ1-5|TRBV6-1|few
TGTGCCAGCAGTGATGGATGGGGAGGCAATCAGCCCCAGCATTTT
CASSDGWGGNQPQHF
>TRBD2|TRBJ2-7|TRBV6-6|-
TGTGCCAGCAGGACTGGGGGGGAACGGAACGAGCAGTACTTC
CASRTGGERNEQYF
>-|TRBJ2-3|TRBV14|-
TGTGCCAGCAGCCAAGTCGCGAGGGGTCTCCGCACAGATACGCAGTATTTT
CASSQVARGLRTDTQYF
>TRBD2|TRBJ2-1|TRBV18|-
TGTGCCAGCTCAGGAATGTCTCGACTAGCGGGGGGGAGTGAGCAGTTCTTC
CASSGMSRLAGGSEQFF
>-|TRBJ1-2|TRBV28|-
TGTGCCAGCTGGGCCTATGGCTACACCTTC
CASWAYGYTF
>TRBD2|TRBJ2-1|TRBV19|-
TGTGCCAGTAAGAATCCTAGCGGGAGTGGTACTGAGCAGTTCTTC
CASKNPSGSGTEQFF
>TRBD1|TRBJ2-5|TRBV27|-
TGTGCCAGCAGTTTATCGGGGACAGGGGGAGAGACCCAGTACTTC
CASSLSGTGGETQYF
>-|TRBJ2-2|TRBV19|-
TGTGCCAGTAGTACTACGGTGAAGAACACCGGGGAGCTGTTTTTT
CASSTTVKNTGELFF
>-|TRBJ1-6|TRBV7-2|-
TGTGCCAGCAGGTCCAACTCAAATTCACCCCTCCACTTT
CASRSNSNSPLHF
>-|TRBJ1-6|TRBV5-4|-
TGTGCCAGCAGCTTGAGGAGCTATAATTCACCCCTCCACTTT
CASSLRSYNSPLHF
>-|TRBJ2-1|TRBV6-6|few
TGTGCCAGCAGTTACTATGGTAGGAACAATGAGCAGTTCTTC
CASSYYGRNNEQFF
>-|TRBJ1-2|TRBV5-4|-
TGTGCCAGCAGCTTGAATTTTGGGACGAACTATGGCTACACCTTC
CASSLNFGTNYGYTF